This T cell receptor beta chain derives from a study of OX40 agonist ivuxolimab in advanced cancers. Whole-study context: While on treatment, patients had intravenous ivuxolimab at 0.01 to 10 mg/kg every 2 weeks. Study-level findings and limits: CD4+ and CD8+ blood T cells expanded clonally by week 6 at 0.1 to 3.0 mg/kg. More expanded clones were seen, on average, in CD8+ T cells than in CD4+.

The germline V and J ends were trimmed by 2 bases and 7 bases, with 15 bases remaining between them. The CDR3 contains 15 residues. Germline V CDR1 and CDR2: MDHEN, SYDVKM. The table came from immunoSEQ multiplex PCR; TCRdb's copy has only in-frame clones and leaves some out. Of over 90,000 clones listed, 94% are singletons. Regarding this clone: The antigen is undetermined.

Sequences were derived from CD4+ or CD8+ T cells sorted from blood, sampled in a trial of the OX40 agonist ivuxolimab. The receptor's source is an adult with an advanced solid tumor such as melanoma, head and neck, liver or kidney cancer. The chain has TRBV28 and TRBJ2-1; D is perhaps TRBD1 (5 bases). The DNA for the CDR3 is TGTGCCAGCAGTTTAGGAGCGCAGGGCATAAATGAGCAGTTCTTC. This encodes CASSLGAQGINEQFF. The full variable domain, rest sourced from reference TRBV28 and TRBJ2-1, is DVKVTQSSRYLVKRTGEKVFLECVQDMDHENMFWYRQDPGLGLRLIYFSYDVKMKEKGDIPEGYSVSREKKERFSLILESASTNQTSMYLCASSLGAQGINEQFFGPGTRLTVL.